Shown below are 13 T cell receptor beta chains from a single sample sequenced in a study of glioma-infiltrating T cells after dendritic cell vaccination. Indicated time point: after dendritic cell vaccination, including at tumor progression/relapse. Libraries were prepared by immunoSEQ multiplex PCR; TCRdb keeps only in-frame clonotypes and omits some of them. The sample consists of tens of thousands of clones, roughly 84% of them appearing once. Sample: blood, taken after dendritic cell vaccination. The receptors originated from a human donor with glioblastoma.

This rearrangement joins TRBV6-6 to TRBJ1-2, with TRBD1 matching 9 bases. The V segment lost 8 bases and the J segment 0 bases; nucleotides outside the gene matches: 7. Germline-derived CDR1 and CDR2 are MNHNY and SVGAGI (reference sequence). CDR3 length equals 15 residues. CDR3 in amino acids: CASQGQGRTNYGYTF. Written as DNA, the CDR3 is TGTGCCAGCCAAGGACAGGGGCGAACTAACTATGGCTACACCTTC.

This rearrangement joins TRBV6-8 to TRBJ2-7; D gene uncertain. V lost 8 bases and J lost 9, with 14 bases in between. This CDR3 is built from 11 residues. The germline gives CDR1 MNHGY, CDR2 SAAAGT. The CDR3 spells CASGAGSWQYF. In DNA, the CDR3 is TGTGCCAGCGGCGCCGGGTCCTGGCAGTACTTC.

This clone was observed once. The chain recombines TRBV5-1 with TRBJ1-2; 7 bases match TRBD1. Germline V gives CDR1 SGHRS, CDR2 YFSETQ. J gave up 8 bases and V 2 bases, and 6 bases lay outside the gene matches. CDR3 length: 13 residues. CDR3 DNA sequence: TGCGCCAGCAGCTTCAGCACAGGGGACGGCTACACCTTC. This encodes CASSFSTGDGYTF.

The chain joins TRBV4-2 to TRBJ1-2; 10 bases map to TRBD1. V shed 1 base and J 8 bases; nucleotides not matched to a gene: 13. The V gene's germline CDR1 is LGHNA and CDR2 YNFKEQ. This CDR3 is built from 17 residues. The CDR3 nucleotides read TGTGCCAGCAGCCAAGCTGGGAATCGGGACAGGGGAAGCGGCTACACCTTC. Translated, it gives CASSQAGNRDRGSGYTF.

The gene calls are TRBV10-2 and TRBJ2-3; D is perhaps TRBD2 (5 bases). Looked up from germline, CDR1 is WSHSY and CDR2 is SAAADI. Trimming shortened V by 2 bases and J by 2 bases, and 20 bases separated the two germline ends. The CDR3 is 18 amino acids. In DNA form, the CDR3 reads TGCGCCAGCAGTGAGACCTCGTCTACTAGTTTTATCACAGATACGCAGTATTTT. This sequence encodes CASSETSSTSFITDTQYF.

The chain is built from TRBV18 and TRBJ2-7; D gene ambiguous. The germline V gene has CDR1 KGHSH and CDR2 LQKENI. The CDR3 is made up of 12 amino acids. With 3 bases removed from V and 2 bases from J, the gap between germline ends came to 5 bases. The CDR3 here is CASSPSAYEQYF. Here the CDR3 DNA reads TGTGCCAGCTCACCGTCAGCCTACGAGCAGTACTTC.

The J gene is TRBJ2-7, the V gene TRBV9; 8 nucleotides line up with TRBD1. CDR1 SGDLS and CDR2 YYNGEE come from the germline V gene. This CDR3 spans 14 amino acids. With V trimmed by 2 bases and J by 2 bases, 3 bases remained unmatched. The DNA for the CDR3 is TGTGCCAGCAGCGTTGGACAGGGAGCCTACGAGCAGTACTTC. Its translation: CASSVGQGAYEQYF.

The J gene is TRBJ1-1, the V gene TRBV5-4; 7 bases map to TRBD1. Germline lookup yields CDR1 SGHNT and CDR2 YYREEE (reference sequence). CDR3 length: 14 amino acids. The ends lost 3 bases at V and 1 base at J; junction bases unmatched: 3. The CDR3 region is CASSSQGGNTEAFF. CDR3 coding DNA: TGTGCCAGCAGCTCTCAGGGGGGGAACACTGAAGCTTTCTTT.

The J gene is TRBJ2-2, the V gene TRBV7-8; 7 nucleotides match TRBD2. The CDR3 totals 14 residues. With V trimmed by 8 bases and J by 4 bases, 7 bases remained unmatched. Looked up from germline, CDR1 is SGHVS and CDR2 is FQNEAQ. For the CDR3, the DNA is TGTGCCAGCTCCATCGGCGGGGGCACCGGGGAGCTGTTTTTT. It specifies CASSIGGGTGELFF.

The chain links TRBV7-9 to TRBJ1-6; 8 bases map to TRBD1. CDR1 SEHNR and CDR2 FQNEAQ come from the germline V gene (reference sequence). Trimming at V came to 7 bases and at J to 7 bases, leaving 9 bases not matched to a gene. The CDR3 has 15 residues. CDR3 in amino acids: CASIPGQATNSPLHF. For the CDR3, the DNA is TGTGCCAGCATCCCGGGACAGGCTACCAATTCACCCCTCCACTTT. The entire variable domain, with the rest obtained from reference TRBV7-9 and TRBJ1-6, is as follows: DTGVSQNPRHKITKRGQNVTFRCDPISEHNRLYWYRQTLGQGPEFLTYFQNEAQLEKSRLLSDRFSAERPKGSFSTLEIQRTEQGDSAMYLCASIPGQATNSPLHFGNGTRLTVT.

This rearrangement joins TRBV4-2 to TRBJ1-2, with 7 positions matching TRBD1. From germline, CDR1 is LGHNA and CDR2 YNFKEQ. J gave up 1 base and V 4 bases, and 3 bases lay outside the gene matches. The CDR3 sequence is 14 residues long. The CDR3 sequence is CASSRTGDNYGYTF. Here the CDR3 DNA reads TGTGCCAGCAGCCGGACAGGCGATAACTATGGCTACACCTTC.

V gene TRBV28 combines with J gene TRBJ2-3; D unresolved. There are 12 residues in the CDR3. Germline V gives CDR1 MDHEN, CDR2 SYDVKM. V was clipped by 7 bases and J by 2 bases, with 7 bases between them. CDR3 sequence: CASTQSTDTQYF. DNA for the CDR3: TGTGCCAGCACCCAATCCACAGATACGCAGTATTTT. Using reference TRBV28 and TRBJ2-3 for the parts outside the CDR3, the full variable domain is DVKVTQSSRYLVKRTGEKVFLECVQDMDHENMFWYRQDPGLGLRLIYFSYDVKMKEKGDIPEGYSVSREKKERFSLILESASTNQTSMYLCASTQSTDTQYFGPGTRLTVL.

V and J are TRBV11-3 and TRBJ2-1, with TRBD2 as a possible D gene (5 bases). The CDR3 spans 13 residues. Looked up from germline, CDR1 is SGHNT and CDR2 is YENEEA. The germline V and J ends were trimmed by 0 bases and 5 bases, with 5 bases remaining between them. CDR3 residues: CASSLEADNEQFF. The CDR3 DNA sequence: TGTGCCAGCAGCTTAGAAGCGGACAATGAGCAGTTCTTC.